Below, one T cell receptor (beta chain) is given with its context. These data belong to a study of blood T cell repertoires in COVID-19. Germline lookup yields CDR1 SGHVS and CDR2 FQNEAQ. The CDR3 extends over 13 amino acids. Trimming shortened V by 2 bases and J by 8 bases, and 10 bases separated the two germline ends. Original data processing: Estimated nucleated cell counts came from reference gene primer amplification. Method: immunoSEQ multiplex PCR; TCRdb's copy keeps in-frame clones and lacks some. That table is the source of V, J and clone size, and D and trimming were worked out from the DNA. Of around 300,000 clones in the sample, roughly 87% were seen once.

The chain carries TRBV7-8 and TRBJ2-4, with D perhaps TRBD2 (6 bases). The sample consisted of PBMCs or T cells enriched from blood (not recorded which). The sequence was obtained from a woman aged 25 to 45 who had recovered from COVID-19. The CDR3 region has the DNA TGTGCCAGCAGCTTACGGGGGAAGGACATTCAGTACTTC. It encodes CASSLRGKDIQYF. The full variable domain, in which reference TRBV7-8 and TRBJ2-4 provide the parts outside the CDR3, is GAGVSQSPRYKVAKRGQDVALRCDPISGHVSLFWYQQALGQGPEFLTYFQNEAQLDKSGLPSDRFFAERPEGSVSTLKIQRTQQEDSAVYLCASSLRGKDIQYFGAGTRLSVL.